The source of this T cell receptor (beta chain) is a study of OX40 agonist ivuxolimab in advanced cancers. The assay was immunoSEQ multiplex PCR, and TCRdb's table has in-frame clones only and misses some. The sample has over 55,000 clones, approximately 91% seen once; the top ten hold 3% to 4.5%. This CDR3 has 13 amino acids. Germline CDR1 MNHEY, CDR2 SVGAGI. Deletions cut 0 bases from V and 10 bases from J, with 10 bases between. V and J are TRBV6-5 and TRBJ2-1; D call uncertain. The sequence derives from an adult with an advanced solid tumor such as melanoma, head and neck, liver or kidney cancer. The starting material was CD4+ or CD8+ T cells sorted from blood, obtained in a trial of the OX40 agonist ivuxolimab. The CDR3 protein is CASSYSVVHEQFF. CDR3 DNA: TGTGCCAGCAGTTACTCGGTTGTCCACGAGCAGTTCTTC.